These 21 T cell receptor beta chains share one sample of origin, sequenced in a study of shared clonotypes between healthy human individuals (dated by TCRdb to about 2020). CD8 naive samples were CD45RO-negative cells positively selected for CCR7, giving a CD45RA+CCR7+ population that excluded TemRA cells. Library creation used the immunoSEQ multiplex PCR assay. Not all clones reach the TCRdb copy of this immuneACCESS table, which keeps in-frame sequences only. Checked studies attribute under half of the gap to unresolved V genes and leave the rest unexplained. Counted in this sample were about 2 million clones; approximately 94% of them appeared once. The top ten clonotypes cover approximately 1% of the sample. Sequencing was carried out using naive CD8+ T cells sorted from blood. The sample's cell subset or site label is to be understood as: CD45RA+CCR7+. These receptors were taken from a man between 18 and 35 years old in good health.

The chain joins TRBV11-2 to TRBJ2-3, with unresolved D. Germline-derived CDR1 and CDR2 are SGHAT and FQNNGV. Trimming stripped 3 bases from V and 5 bases from J, with 6 bases between. CDR3 length: 12 residues. The CDR3 sequence is CASSFWEDTQYF. In DNA, the CDR3 is TGTGCCAGCAGCTTCTGGGAAGATACGCAGTATTTT.

The rearrangement links TRBV7-9 to TRBJ2-3; D is undetermined. Germline CDR1 SEHNR, CDR2 FQNEAQ (reference sequence). The CDR3 length is 12 residues. With 5 bases removed from V and 6 bases from J, the gap between germline ends came to 9 bases. This CDR3 reads CASSSWIDTQYF. CDR3 sequence (DNA): TGTGCCAGCAGCAGCTGGATCGATACGCAGTATTTT. The full variable domain, with the rest looked up from reference TRBV7-9 and TRBJ2-3, is DTGVSQNPRHKITKRGQNVTFRCDPISEHNRLYWYRQTLGQGPEFLTYFQNEAQLEKSRLLSDRFSAERPKGSFSTLEIQRTEQGDSAMYLCASSSWIDTQYFGPGTRLTVL.

The chain carries TRBV7-8 and TRBJ2-7; TRBD2 agrees at 12 bases. V trimming: 3 bases; J trimming: 0 bases; junction bases outside the gene matches: 6. Per the germline V gene, CDR1 is SGHVS and CDR2 is FQNEAQ. CDR3 length: 17 residues. DNA for the CDR3: TGTGCCAGCAGCTTCGGACTAGCGGGGCTCGGCTCCTACGAGCAGTACTTC. It is translated as CASSFGLAGLGSYEQYF.

This chain connects TRBV4-3 to TRBJ2-3; 14 positions agree with TRBD2. CDR3 length: 16 amino acids. CDR1 is LGHNA and CDR2 is YSLEER in the germline V gene. J was trimmed by 7 bases and V by 4 bases; bases with no gene match: 7. The CDR3, as DNA: TGCGCCAGCAGCCCGGGGACTAGCGGGAGTGGGTATACGCAGTATTTT. It codes for CASSPGTSGSGYTQYF.

CDR3 nucleotide sequence: TGCGCCAGCAGCATCTTAACGACTAGCGTAGACAATGAGCAGTTCTTC. This gives the protein CASSILTTSVDNEQFF. The chain has TRBV4-1 and TRBJ2-1; 8 nucleotides line up with TRBD2. The CDR3 is 16 residues long. Germline V gene lookup returns CDR1 MGHRA and CDR2 YSYEKL. With V trimmed by 5 bases and J by 5 bases, 11 bases remained unmatched.

V usage is TRBV11-2 and J usage is TRBJ1-4; D might be TRBD1 (5 bases). Germline CDR1 reads SGHAT; CDR2 reads FQNNGV. V was trimmed by 0 bases and J by 6 bases, leaving 20 bases between them. This CDR3 comprises 18 residues. The chain's CDR3 is CASSLERRVLKGDEKLFF. DNA for the CDR3: TGTGCCAGCAGCTTAGAGCGGCGGGTTCTGAAAGGGGATGAAAAACTGTTTTTT.

This chain uses TRBV4-1 with TRBJ2-3, with D possibly TRBD2 on 6 matching bases. The CDR3 spans 12 residues. Germline loops: CDR1 MGHRA, CDR2 YSYEKL. Between the trimmed V and J ends, which lost 4 bases and 8 bases, there was a span of 10 bases. The CDR3 DNA reads TGCGCCAGCAGCCCGACTAGTTTTACGCAGTATTTT. Amino acid sequence: CASSPTSFTQYF.

V usage is TRBV7-9 and J usage is TRBJ1-6; the D gene is possibly TRBD1 (6 bases). The CDR3 is made up of 14 amino acids. Germline V gene sequence: CDR1 SEHNR, CDR2 FQNEAQ (reference sequence). Trimming cost V 8 bases and J 14 bases, with 22 bases left between them. CDR3 DNA: TGTGCCAGCTGCCTGGACAGTTCCCTTCGGGCCCTCCACTTT. Residues: CASCLDSSLRALHF.

The J gene is TRBJ2-3, the V gene TRBV4-1; D is uncertain. V was clipped by 6 bases and J by 2 bases, with 15 bases between them. The CDR3 runs to 15 residues. Germline V CDR1 and CDR2: MGHRA, YSYEKL. CDR3 in DNA: TGCGCCAGCAGTCGAACCAGAACCGACACAGATACGCAGTATTTT. It translates to CASSRTRTDTDTQYF.

The genes are TRBV25-1 and TRBJ2-2, with D unresolved. The CDR3 has 13 residues. Germline CDR1 is MGHDK and CDR2 is SYGVNS. V gave up 7 bases and J gave up 9 bases, with 15 bases separating them. The CDR3 DNA follows: TGTGCCAGCATTAAGTCCTCCGATCGGGAGCTGTTTTTT. It codes for CASIKSSDRELFF.

This chain links TRBV11-2 with TRBJ1-1; no reliable D call. This CDR3 contains 16 residues. Germline CDR1 reads SGHAT; CDR2 reads FQNNGV. Trimming took 5 bases from V and 4 from J, leaving 20 bases between them. Written as DNA, the CDR3 is TGTGCCAGCAGCGAATCAGGATTTGGGCTAGGCACTGAAGCTTTCTTT. Translated, it gives CASSESGFGLGTEAFF.

This clone has only one observation. V usage is TRBV19 and J usage is TRBJ2-3; 7 nucleotides agree with TRBD1. J gave up 1 base and V 5 bases, and 3 bases lay outside the gene matches. The CDR3 is 14 amino acids. The germline V gene encodes CDR1 LNHDA and CDR2 SQIVND (reference sequence). CDR3 sequence (DNA): TGTGCCAGTAGTGGTGGACAGGGCACAGATACGCAGTATTTT. Its protein is CASSGGQGTDTQYF. Based on the CDR3 plus reference TRBV19 and TRBJ2-3, the full variable domain is DGGITQSPKYLFRKEGQNVTLSCEQNLNHDAMYWYRQDPGQGLRLIYYSQIVNDFQKGDIAEGYSVSREKKESFPLTVTSAQKNPTAFYLCASSGGQGTDTQYFGPGTRLTVL.

The chain has TRBV2 and TRBJ1-2; D might be TRBD1 (5 bases). CDR1 SNHLY and CDR2 FYNNEI come from the germline V gene. V lost 3 bases, J lost 6 bases, and 11 bases lay in between. The CDR3 totals 13 residues. CDR3 nucleotides: TGTGCCAGCAGTGACATCGGGGGGGATGGCTACACCTTC. Encoded protein: CASSDIGGDGYTF.

This clone showed up just once. J is TRBJ1-2 and V is TRBV7-9; D is possibly TRBD1 (6 bases). The CDR3 is made up of 16 amino acids. Between the trimmed V and J ends, which lost 5 bases and 3 bases, there was a span of 19 bases. Germline assignment: CDR1 SEHNR and CDR2 FQNEAQ (reference sequence). CDR3 residues: CASSHITTGNYYGYTF. CDR3 DNA sequence: TGTGCCAGCAGCCATATAACTACAGGGAACTACTATGGCTACACCTTC.

The rearrangement uses TRBV5-6 and TRBJ2-7; D is uncertain. Germline CDR1 reads SGHDT; CDR2 reads YYEEEE. CDR3 length equals 14 residues. V gave up 1 base and J gave up 2 bases, with 10 bases separating them. Here the CDR3 reads CASSLQRIPYEQYF. In nucleotides, the CDR3 is TGTGCCAGCAGCTTGCAACGGATTCCCTACGAGCAGTACTTC.

The chain uses TRBV27 and TRBJ2-3; TRBD1 matches at 12 bases. V lost 5 bases, J lost 3 bases, and 3 bases stayed unmatched. The CDR3 contains 15 residues. Germline lookup yields CDR1 MNHEY and CDR2 SMNVEV (reference sequence). This chain's CDR3 is CASSLGQGATDTQYF. The CDR3 DNA reads TGTGCCAGCAGTCTGGGACAGGGGGCAACAGATACGCAGTATTTT.

CDR3 nucleotide sequence: TGCGCCAGCAGCTTTGAGGAGTACGAGTACGAGCAGTACTTC. Encoded protein: CASSFEEYEYEQYF. The chain is built from TRBV5-1 and TRBJ2-7; no firm D call. The CDR3 length is 14 residues. Trimming cost V 2 bases and J 4 bases, with 13 bases left between them. Germline loops: CDR1 SGHRS, CDR2 YFSETQ.

This chain uses TRBV4-3 with TRBJ2-3; D is ambiguous. Germline CDR1 is LGHNA and CDR2 is YSLEER. Trimming left V 0 bases short and J 2 bases short, with 12 bases between. CDR3 size: 16 residues. CDR3 in DNA: TGCGCCAGCAGCCAAGAAGCAGACCCGAACACAGATACGCAGTATTTT. This sequence encodes CASSQEADPNTDTQYF.

The chain couples TRBV30 to TRBJ1-2; D unresolved. This CDR3 has 13 amino acids. V lost 8 bases to trimming and J lost 1 base, with 14 bases between them. Germline V lookup: CDR1 GTSNPN, CDR2 SVGIG (reference sequence). The CDR3: CATRERGNYGYTF. The DNA of the CDR3 is TGTGCCACCCGCGAGCGGGGTAACTATGGCTACACCTTC.

The rearrangement links TRBV7-9 to TRBJ1-2; D possibly corresponds to TRBD1 (6 bases). Between the trimmed V and J ends, which lost 5 bases and 6 bases, there was a span of 19 bases. Germline loops: CDR1 SEHNR, CDR2 FQNEAQ (reference sequence). The CDR3 spans 15 residues. CDR3 residues: CASSHGGAETNGYTF. The CDR3 nucleotides are TGTGCCAGCAGCCATGGGGGGGCAGAAACAAATGGCTACACCTTC.

The CDR3 protein is CASSESDSLETQYF. The CDR3 coding sequence is TGCGCCAGCAGTGAGTCGGACTCCCTGGAGACCCAGTACTTC. The chain couples TRBV10-1 to TRBJ2-5, with D possibly matching TRBD2 (5 bases). Trimming shortened V by 0 bases and J by 5 bases, and 10 bases separated the two germline ends. CDR3 size: 14 residues. Germline V gives CDR1 WNHNN, CDR2 SYGVQD (reference sequence).